A single T cell receptor beta chain is shown here with its context. The antigen is not known. This record belongs to a study of identifying expanded T cells in peripheral blood. Healthy donors had no documented immune events, such as infections, while sampled. General study findings and limits: Over approximately two and four weeks, about 17 and 20 clones changed, versus 1.2 between replicates.

Sequencing used immunoSEQ multiplex PCR; TCRdb keeps in-frame clones, though not all of them. The profile shows approximately 86,000 clones, 85% of them singletons. The sequence came from a person aged 18 to 70 in good health. Sample: blood.

The CDR3 bases are TGCGCCAGCAGCCAAGGTGTGGGAATCGGCCAGCCCCAGCATTTT. Translation gives CASSQGVGIGQPQHF. This rearrangement joins TRBV4-3 to TRBJ1-5, with D hard to call. V was cut by 1 base and J by 7 bases, with 14 bases left in between. CDR1 is LGHNA and CDR2 is YSLEER in the germline V gene. This CDR3 has 15 amino acids.